This TCR beta chain was profiled in a study of blood T cell repertoires in COVID-19. Profiling relied on immunoSEQ multiplex PCR, and the TCRdb table lists in-frame clones only, not all of them. The sample includes some 130,000 clones, more than 90% seen only once; the top ten take 4% to 5%. This clone was counted only a few times. Per germline, CDR1 MGHRA and CDR2 YSYEKL. V was trimmed by 0 bases and J by 4 bases, leaving 12 bases between them. The CDR3 is made up of 15 amino acids. The J gene is TRBJ1-2, the V gene TRBV4-1; weak D call: TRBD1 (5 bases). Sequences were obtained from peripheral blood. The clonotype originates from a man aged 60 to 75 with COVID-19, enrolled during active disease. This CDR3 is CASSQDPGGSYGYTF. CDR3 bases: TGCGCCAGCAGCCAAGATCCGGGGGGGTCCTATGGCTACACCTTC.